This is a list of T cell receptor beta chains from one sample in a study of cytomegalovirus exposure and HLA in healthy donors. Profiling relied on immunoSEQ multiplex PCR, and the TCRdb table lists in-frame clones only, not all of them. The data show about 160,000 clones, about four fifths seen once. Sequenced sample: PBMCs. The receptors come from a man aged 45-65 years in good health and CMV-seropositive. The CDR3 runs from the conserved cysteine through the conserved F or W. The D gene is left open where the match is weak. Size is stated for part of the rows, as once, few or many counts, or as a class when the clone is expanded.

J | size | V | D | CDR3 | DNA
TRBJ2-5 | - | TRBV27 | TRBD1 | CASSSTYPQLDRGETQYF | TGTGCCAGCAGTTCTACCTACCCTCAACTCGACAGGGGGGAGACCCAGTACTTC
TRBJ2-5 | - | TRBV14 | - | CASSPWVGPGEQYF | TGTGCCAGCAGCCCGTGGGTGGGCCCCGGGGAGCAGTACTTC
TRBJ2-7 | - | TRBV28 | TRBD2 | CASSQSGRTYELGYF | TGTGCCAGCAGTCAAAGCGGGAGGACCTACGAGCTTGGGTACTTC
TRBJ2-1 | - | TRBV5-4 | TRBD2 | CASSTGTSGSMGEQFF | TGTGCCAGCAGCACGGGGACTAGCGGGAGTATGGGTGAGCAGTTCTTC
TRBJ2-7 | - | TRBV29-1 | - | CSVAHDYRDEQYF | TGCAGCGTGGCGCATGACTATCGGGACGAGCAGTACTTC
TRBJ1-1 | few | TRBV5-4 | - | CASSLVQMNTEAFF | TGTGCCAGCAGCTTGGTGCAGATGAACACTGAAGCTTTCTTT
TRBJ2-1 | - | TRBV5-8 | TRBD1 | CASSFGRRQGFEQFF | TGTGCCAGCAGCTTCGGACGCAGACAGGGCTTTGAGCAGTTCTTC
TRBJ1-2 | - | TRBV5-4 | TRBD1 | CASSLGDRHYGYTF | TGTGCCAGCAGCTTGGGGGACAGGCACTATGGCTACACCTTC
TRBJ2-1 | few | TRBV6-6 | TRBD1 | CASSGQGNEQFF | TGTGCCAGCAGTGGACAGGGGAATGAGCAGTTCTTC
TRBJ2-1 | - | TRBV7-9 | - | CASSEDRGGNKFF | TGTGCCAGCAGCGAGGACCGAGGGGGAAATAAGTTCTTC
TRBJ2-7 | - | TRBV27 | - | CASSSSYEQYF | TGTGCCAGCAGTTCTTCCTACGAGCAGTACTTC
TRBJ2-3 | - | TRBV5-1 | - | CASSLADRGTDTQYF | TGCGCCAGCAGCCTAGCGGACAGGGGCACAGATACGCAGTATTTT
TRBJ2-7 | once | TRBV7-6 | TRBD2 | CASSSRLAGNYEQYF | TGTGCCAGCAGCTCCAGACTAGCGGGGAACTACGAGCAGTACTTC
TRBJ2-5 | - | TRBV29-1 | TRBD1 | CSVEFRGQGAAWETQYF | TGCAGCGTTGAATTTAGGGGACAGGGGGCGGCTTGGGAGACCCAGTACTTC
TRBJ1-5 | few | TRBV23-1 | - | CASSREPHNQPQHF | TGCGCCAGCTCCCGGGAACCTCACAATCAGCCCCAGCATTTT
TRBJ2-1 | - | TRBV18 | TRBD2 | CASSPGTTHNEQFF | TGTGCCAGCTCGCCCGGGACTACGCACAATGAGCAGTTCTTC
TRBJ2-1 | - | TRBV9 | TRBD2 | CASSAGLAVNEQFF | TGTGCCAGCAGCGCGGGACTAGCGGTGAATGAGCAGTTCTTC
TRBJ1-5 | - | TRBV7-9 | TRBD1 | CASSPGQEVGNQPQHF | TGTGCCAGCAGCCCAGGACAGGAGGTGGGCAATCAGCCCCAGCATTTT
TRBJ1-4 | - | TRBV4-1 | TRBD1 | CASSLIGGGQGVLEKLFF | TGCGCCAGCAGCCTCATCGGAGGGGGGCAGGGGGTTCTAGAAAAACTGTTTTTT
TRBJ2-4 | few | TRBV7-5 | - | CARSLDSPPSIQYF | TGTGCCAGAAGCTTAGATTCGCCACCCAGCATTCAGTACTTC
TRBJ2-2 | - | TRBV6-5 | - | CASSYGATGELFF | TGTGCCAGCAGTTACGGGGCAACCGGGGAGCTGTTTTTT
TRBJ2-3 | - | TRBV7-2 | TRBD1 | CASSYRTGGANF | TGTGCCAGCAGCTATCGGACAGGGGGGGCGAATTTT
TRBJ2-3 | once | TRBV30 | - | CARRGGESTDTQYF | TGTGCCCGGAGGGGGGGAGAAAGCACAGATACGCAGTATTTT
TRBJ2-5 | - | TRBV6-1 | TRBD2 | CASSEALAGETQYF | TGTGCCAGCAGTGAAGCACTAGCGGGAGAGACCCAGTACTTC
TRBJ2-7 | few | TRBV6-1 | - | CASSTSRDRAYEQYF | TGTGCCAGCAGTACTAGCCGGGACCGCGCCTACGAGCAGTACTTC
TRBJ1-1 | - | TRBV5-1 | - | CASSPTGNTEAFF | TGCGCCAGCAGCCCGACAGGGAACACTGAAGCTTTCTTT
TRBJ1-1 | - | TRBV11-2 | - | CASSLAGITEAFF | TGTGCCAGCAGCTTAGCAGGAATCACTGAAGCTTTCTTT
TRBJ2-5 | - | TRBV5-1 | TRBD2 | CASSLGLAAQETQYF | TGCGCCAGCAGCTTGGGACTAGCCGCTCAAGAGACCCAGTACTTC
TRBJ1-1 | - | TRBV6-1 | TRBD1 | CASTLDRTYTEAFF | TGTGCCAGCACCCTGGACAGGACGTACACTGAAGCTTTCTTT
TRBJ2-5 | once | TRBV15 | TRBD2 | CATSRAGTTGGETQYF | TGTGCCACCAGCAGAGCCGGGACTACCGGGGGAGAGACCCAGTACTTC
TRBJ1-5 | - | TRBV4-1 | - | CASSQDHRNNQPQHF | TGCGCCAGCAGCCAAGATCACAGGAATAATCAGCCCCAGCATTTT
TRBJ2-5 | - | TRBV6-1 | - | CASSVGDNLETQYF | TGTGCCAGCAGTGTGGGAGATAATTTAGAGACCCAGTACTTC
TRBJ2-3 | - | TRBV5-1 | TRBD2 | CASSPLAGGGTDTQYF | TGCGCCAGCAGCCCCCTCGCGGGAGGCGGAACAGATACGCAGTATTTT
TRBJ1-1 | - | TRBV6-5 | TRBD1 | CASSYSDRGIEAFF | TGTGCCAGCAGTTATTCCGACAGGGGAATTGAAGCTTTCTTT
TRBJ2-5 | - | TRBV5-1 | - | CASSLVAGTETQYF | TGCGCCAGCAGCTTGGTGGCGGGCACGGAGACCCAGTACTTC
TRBJ2-1 | - | TRBV28 | - | CASSLTQGYNEQFF | TGTGCCAGCAGTTTAACACAGGGATACAATGAGCAGTTCTTC
TRBJ2-1 | - | TRBV18 | - | CASSPSDLSPFF | TGTGCCAGCTCACCGTCGGACTTATCGCCGTTCTTC
TRBJ1-4 | - | TRBV6-5 | - | CASSYSAGSVEKLFF | TGTGCCAGCAGTTACTCGGCAGGGTCCGTCGAAAAACTGTTTTTT
TRBJ2-1 | - | TRBV6-1 | - | CASSVSPSSYNEQFF | TGTGCCAGCAGTGTTTCACCGAGCTCCTACAATGAGCAGTTCTTC
TRBJ1-5 | once | TRBV27 | TRBD1 | CASSATTGDQPQHF | TGTGCCAGCAGTGCAACGACAGGGGATCAGCCCCAGCATTTT
TRBJ2-3 | - | TRBV5-1 | TRBD2 | CASTLAGGPSDTQYF | TGCGCCAGCACCCTAGCGGGAGGGCCCTCGGATACGCAGTATTTT
TRBJ1-1 | - | TRBV2 | TRBD1 | CASRAGGEGTEAFF | TGTGCCAGCAGGGCAGGGGGCGAAGGCACTGAAGCTTTCTTT
TRBJ2-1 | few | TRBV7-2 | - | CASSASRASLHEQFF | TGTGCCAGCAGCGCCTCCAGGGCCTCCCTCCATGAGCAGTTCTTC
TRBJ2-3 | - | TRBV7-9 | TRBD1 | CASSSRDRGLTDTQYF | TGTGCCAGCAGCTCCCGGGACAGGGGGTTAACAGATACGCAGTATTTT
TRBJ2-1 | - | TRBV2 | TRBD1 | CASRRDRSWDEQFF | TGTGCCAGCAGGCGGGACAGGTCCTGGGATGAGCAGTTCTTC
TRBJ1-1 | - | TRBV6-5 | - | CASSVLGEVNTEAFF | TGTGCCAGCAGTGTCCTCGGGGAAGTGAACACTGAAGCTTTCTTT
TRBJ1-5 | - | TRBV6-1 | TRBD1 | CASTTGVYSNQPQHF | TGTGCCAGCACTACAGGGGTCTATAGCAATCAGCCCCAGCATTTT
TRBJ2-7 | - | TRBV5-1 | - | CASSLGTDYEQYF | TGCGCCAGCAGCTTGGGGACTGACTACGAGCAGTACTTC
TRBJ2-2 | - | TRBV6-6 | TRBD2 | CASIPSAGEGTGELFF | TGTGCCAGCATCCCGAGCGCGGGAGAAGGCACCGGGGAGCTGTTTTTT
TRBJ2-2 | once | TRBV7-9 | TRBD2 | CASSVGLAPNTGELFF | TGTGCCAGCAGCGTAGGACTAGCCCCGAACACCGGGGAGCTGTTTTTT
TRBJ2-5 | few | TRBV2 | - | CASTREETQYF | TGTGCCAGCACGCGAGAAGAGACCCAGTACTTC
TRBJ2-3 | - | TRBV27 | TRBD2 | CASRPVGLAAKETDTQYF | TGTGCCAGCAGGCCAGTTGGGCTAGCGGCCAAAGAAACAGATACGCAGTATTTT